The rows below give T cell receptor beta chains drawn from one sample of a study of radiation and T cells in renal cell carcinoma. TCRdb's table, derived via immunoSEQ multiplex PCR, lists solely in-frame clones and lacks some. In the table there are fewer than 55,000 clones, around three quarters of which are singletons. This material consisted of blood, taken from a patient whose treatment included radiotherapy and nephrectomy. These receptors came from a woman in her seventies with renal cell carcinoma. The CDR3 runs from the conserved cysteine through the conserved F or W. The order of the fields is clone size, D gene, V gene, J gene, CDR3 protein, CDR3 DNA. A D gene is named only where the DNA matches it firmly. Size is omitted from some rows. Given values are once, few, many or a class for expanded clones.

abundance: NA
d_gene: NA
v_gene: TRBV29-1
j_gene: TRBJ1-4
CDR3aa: CSVASGRDNEKLFF
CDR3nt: TGCAGCGTTGCCTCCGGCAGGGATAATGAAAAACTGTTTTTT

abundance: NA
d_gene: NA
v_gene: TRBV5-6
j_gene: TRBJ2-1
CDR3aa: CASSYLRDRSYNEQFF
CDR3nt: TGTGCCAGCAGCTACCTCCGGGACCGCTCCTACAATGAGCAGTTCTTC

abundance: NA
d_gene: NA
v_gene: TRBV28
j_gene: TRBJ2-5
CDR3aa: CASSSGQQETQYF
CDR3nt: TGTGCCAGCTCGAGCGGACAGCAAGAGACCCAGTACTTC

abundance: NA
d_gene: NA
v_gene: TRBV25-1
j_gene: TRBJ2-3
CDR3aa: CASSVGQISADTQYF
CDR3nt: TGTGCCAGCAGTGTGGGGCAGATCTCCGCGGATACGCAGTATTTT

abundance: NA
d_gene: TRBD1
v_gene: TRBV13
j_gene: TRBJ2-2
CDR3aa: CASSIDRVSGIGELFF
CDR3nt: TGTGCCAGCAGCATTGACAGGGTATCGGGTATCGGGGAGCTGTTTTTT

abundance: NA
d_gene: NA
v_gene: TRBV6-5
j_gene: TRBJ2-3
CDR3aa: CASRDITDTQYF
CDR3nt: TGTGCCAGCAGGGACATAACAGATACGCAGTATTTT

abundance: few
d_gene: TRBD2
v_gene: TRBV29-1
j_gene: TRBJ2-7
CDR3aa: CSVGLAGSYEQYF
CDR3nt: TGCAGCGTTGGGCTAGCGGGCTCCTACGAGCAGTACTTC

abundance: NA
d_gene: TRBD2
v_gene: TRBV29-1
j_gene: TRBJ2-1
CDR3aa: CSVETLAGTNEQFF
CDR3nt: TGCAGCGTTGAAACACTAGCGGGAACCAATGAGCAGTTCTTC

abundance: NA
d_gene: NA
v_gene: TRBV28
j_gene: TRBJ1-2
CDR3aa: CASESRGGYTF
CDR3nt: TGTGCCAGCGAAAGTAGGGGTGGCTACACCTTC

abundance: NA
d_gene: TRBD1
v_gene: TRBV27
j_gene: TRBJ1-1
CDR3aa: CASSQRQGLNTEAFF
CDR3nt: TGTGCCAGCAGTCAAAGACAGGGGTTGAACACTGAAGCTTTCTTT

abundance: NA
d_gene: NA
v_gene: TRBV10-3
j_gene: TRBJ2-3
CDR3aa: CAIASTTDTQYF
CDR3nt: TGTGCCATCGCGTCGACAACAGATACGCAGTATTTT

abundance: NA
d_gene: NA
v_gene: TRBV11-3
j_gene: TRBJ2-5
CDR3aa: CASSLLGGETQYF
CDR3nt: TGTGCCAGCAGCTTGTTGGGGGGAGAGACCCAGTACTTC

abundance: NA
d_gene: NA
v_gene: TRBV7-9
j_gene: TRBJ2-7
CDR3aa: CASSLASGTRARQYF
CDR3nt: TGTGCCAGCAGCTTAGCATCGGGAACTAGAGCACGGCAGTACTTC

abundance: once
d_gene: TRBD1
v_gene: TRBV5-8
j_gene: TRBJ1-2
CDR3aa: CASSLGDRAHYGYTF
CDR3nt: TGTGCCAGCAGCTTGGGGGACAGGGCCCACTATGGCTACACCTTC

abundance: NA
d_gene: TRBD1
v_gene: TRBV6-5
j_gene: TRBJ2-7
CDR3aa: CASTRTGVEQYF
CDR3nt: TGTGCCAGCACCCGGACAGGGGTCGAGCAGTACTTC

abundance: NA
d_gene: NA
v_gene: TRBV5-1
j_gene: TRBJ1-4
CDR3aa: CASSLGRFNEKLFF
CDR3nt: TGCGCCAGCAGCCTAGGACGGTTTAATGAAAAACTGTTTTTT

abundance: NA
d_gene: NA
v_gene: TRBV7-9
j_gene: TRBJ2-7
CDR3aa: CASSLSFEQDYEQYF
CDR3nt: TGTGCCAGCAGCTTATCCTTCGAGCAGGACTACGAGCAGTACTTC

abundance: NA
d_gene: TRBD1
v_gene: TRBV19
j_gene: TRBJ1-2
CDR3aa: CASSRQGLGAVRYGYTF
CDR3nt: TGTGCCAGTAGTCGACAGGGGTTGGGTGCCGTCCGCTATGGCTACACCTTC

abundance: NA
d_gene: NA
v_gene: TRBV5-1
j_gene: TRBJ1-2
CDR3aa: CASSLSIFQGSGGYTF
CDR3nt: TGCGCCAGCAGCTTATCAATATTCCAGGGAAGTGGTGGCTACACCTTC

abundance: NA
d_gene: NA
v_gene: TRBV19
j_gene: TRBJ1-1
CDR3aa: CASTRASGIGGTEAFF
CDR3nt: TGTGCCAGTACCCGGGCGTCAGGCATCGGGGGCACTGAAGCTTTCTTT

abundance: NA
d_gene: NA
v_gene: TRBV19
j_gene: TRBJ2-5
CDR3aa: CASSNRDQETQYF
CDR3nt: TGTGCCAGTAGTAACAGGGATCAAGAGACCCAGTACTTC

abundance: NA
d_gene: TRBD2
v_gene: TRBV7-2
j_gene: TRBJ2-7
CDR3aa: CASSLAGGSSYEQYF
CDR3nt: TGTGCCAGCAGCTTAGCGGGGGGGAGCTCCTACGAGCAGTACTTC

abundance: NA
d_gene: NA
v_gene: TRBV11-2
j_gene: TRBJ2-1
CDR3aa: CASSLDQGTDEQFF
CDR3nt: TGTGCCAGCAGCTTAGATCAGGGCACGGATGAGCAGTTCTTC

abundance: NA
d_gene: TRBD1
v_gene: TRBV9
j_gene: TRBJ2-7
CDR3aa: CASSASRDRGQGRYEQYF
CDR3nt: TGTGCCAGCAGCGCGTCCCGGGACAGGGGACAAGGACGGTACGAGCAGTACTTC

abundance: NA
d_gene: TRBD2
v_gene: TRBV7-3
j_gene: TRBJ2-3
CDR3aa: CASSLNGRDTDTQYF
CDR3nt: TGTGCCAGCAGCTTAAATGGGAGGGACACAGATACGCAGTATTTT

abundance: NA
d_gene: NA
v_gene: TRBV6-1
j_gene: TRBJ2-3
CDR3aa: CASSEELIFFEAIADTQYF
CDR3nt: TGTGCCAGCAGTGAAGAGTTGATCTTCTTCGAGGCTATAGCAGATACGCAGTATTTT

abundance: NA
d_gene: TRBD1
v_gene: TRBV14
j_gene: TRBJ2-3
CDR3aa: CASSPLTGSDTQYF
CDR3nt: TGTGCCAGCAGCCCTTTGACAGGGTCAGATACGCAGTATTTT

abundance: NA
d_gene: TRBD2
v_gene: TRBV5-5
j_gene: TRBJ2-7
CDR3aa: CASSLAAGGAFGEQYF
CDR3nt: TGTGCCAGCAGCTTGGCGGCGGGAGGAGCCTTTGGCGAGCAGTACTTC

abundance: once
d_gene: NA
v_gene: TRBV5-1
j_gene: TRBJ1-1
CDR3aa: CASSLVFQAEAFF
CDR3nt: TGCGCCAGCAGCTTGGTATTCCAGGCTGAAGCTTTCTTT

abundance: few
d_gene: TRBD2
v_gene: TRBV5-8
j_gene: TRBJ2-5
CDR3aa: CASSLPGLAGWKQETQYF
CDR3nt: TGTGCCAGCAGCTTACCGGGACTAGCGGGATGGAAGCAAGAGACCCAGTACTTC

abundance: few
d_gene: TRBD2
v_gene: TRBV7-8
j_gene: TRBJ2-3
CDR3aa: CASSSRLAGGRDTQYF
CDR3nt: TGTGCCAGCAGTTCCCGTCTAGCGGGGGGGCGAGATACGCAGTATTTT

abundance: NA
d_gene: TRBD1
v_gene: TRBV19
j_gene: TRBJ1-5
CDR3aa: CASSGTGVSNQPQHF
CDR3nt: TGTGCCAGTAGTGGGACAGGTGTTAGCAATCAGCCCCAGCATTTT

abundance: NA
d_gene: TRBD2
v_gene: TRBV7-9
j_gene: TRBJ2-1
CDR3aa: CASSLGASGSNEQFF
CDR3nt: TGTGCCAGCAGCTTAGGTGCTAGCGGGAGCAATGAGCAGTTCTTC

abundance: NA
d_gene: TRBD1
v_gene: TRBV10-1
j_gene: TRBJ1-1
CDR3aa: CASSESGRGTAFF
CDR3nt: TGCGCCAGCAGTGAGTCTGGCAGGGGGACGGCTTTCTTT

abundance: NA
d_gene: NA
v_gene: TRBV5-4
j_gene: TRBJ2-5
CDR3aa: CASSLAVTRGQETQYF
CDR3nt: TGTGCCAGCAGCTTGGCGGTGACCCGGGGCCAAGAGACCCAGTACTTC

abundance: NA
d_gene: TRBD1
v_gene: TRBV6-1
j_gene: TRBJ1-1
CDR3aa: CASSDPGQGNTEAFF
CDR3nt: TGTGCCAGCAGTGACCCGGGACAGGGAAACACTGAAGCTTTCTTT

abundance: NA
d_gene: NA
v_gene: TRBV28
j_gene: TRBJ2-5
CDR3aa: CASSLGQGGRETQYF
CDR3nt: TGTGCCAGCAGTTTAGGGCAGGGTGGGAGAGAGACCCAGTACTTC

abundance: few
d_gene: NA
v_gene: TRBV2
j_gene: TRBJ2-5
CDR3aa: CASTPTHRETQYF
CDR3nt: TGTGCCAGCACCCCGACCCATCGGGAGACCCAGTACTTC

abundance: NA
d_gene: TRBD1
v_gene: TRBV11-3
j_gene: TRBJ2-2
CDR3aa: CASSLDRGLDGELFF
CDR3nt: TGTGCCAGCAGCTTGGACAGGGGGCTGGACGGGGAGCTGTTTTTT

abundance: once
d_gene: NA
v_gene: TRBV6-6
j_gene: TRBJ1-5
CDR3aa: CASKQGAEQPQHF
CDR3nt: TGTGCCAGCAAGCAAGGGGCGGAGCAGCCCCAGCATTTT

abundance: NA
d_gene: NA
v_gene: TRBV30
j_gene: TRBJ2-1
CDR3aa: CAWSPGSSYNEQFF
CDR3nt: TGTGCCTGGAGCCCCGGGAGCTCCTACAATGAGCAGTTCTTC

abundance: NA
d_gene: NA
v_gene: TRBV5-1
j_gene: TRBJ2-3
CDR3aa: CASSRGPRVEDTQYF
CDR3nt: TGCGCCAGCAGTCGGGGACCTAGGGTGGAAGATACGCAGTATTTT

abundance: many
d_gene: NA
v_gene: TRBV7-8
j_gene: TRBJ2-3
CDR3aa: CASSLGGGAPFWDTQYF
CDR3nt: TGTGCCAGCAGCCTCGGTGGGGGGGCCCCATTTTGGGATACGCAGTATTTT

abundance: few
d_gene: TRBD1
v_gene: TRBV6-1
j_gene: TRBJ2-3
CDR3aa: CASSPGQERGDTQYF
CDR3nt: TGTGCCAGCAGCCCGGGACAGGAGCGAGGAGATACGCAGTATTTT

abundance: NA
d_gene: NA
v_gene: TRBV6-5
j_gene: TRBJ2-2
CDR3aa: CASSYDSRTGELFF
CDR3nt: TGTGCCAGCAGTTACGACAGTCGGACCGGGGAGCTGTTTTTT

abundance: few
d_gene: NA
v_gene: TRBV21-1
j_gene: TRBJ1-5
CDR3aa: CASSKVVQGAPLGPQHF
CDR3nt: TGTGCCAGCAGCAAAGTGGTACAGGGGGCCCCCCTCGGGCCCCAGCATTTT

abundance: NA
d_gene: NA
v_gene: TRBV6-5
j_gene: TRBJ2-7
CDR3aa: CASIPESGAYEQYF
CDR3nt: TGTGCCAGCATCCCCGAATCTGGAGCCTACGAGCAGTACTTC

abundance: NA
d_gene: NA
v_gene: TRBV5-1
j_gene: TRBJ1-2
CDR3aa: CASSSGRANYGYTF
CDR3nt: TGCGCCAGCAGCTCGGGGAGGGCTAACTATGGCTACACCTTC

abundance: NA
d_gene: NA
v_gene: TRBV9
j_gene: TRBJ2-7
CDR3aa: CASSVEGRMGLNEQYF
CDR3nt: TGTGCCAGCAGCGTAGAGGGACGCATGGGATTGAACGAGCAGTACTTC

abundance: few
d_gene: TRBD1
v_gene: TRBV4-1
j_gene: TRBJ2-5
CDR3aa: CASSQGFGQGQETQYF
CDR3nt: TGCGCCAGCAGCCAGGGCTTCGGACAGGGACAAGAGACCCAGTACTTC

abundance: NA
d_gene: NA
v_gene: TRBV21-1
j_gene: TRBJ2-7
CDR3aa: CASSKALWGSPWGSYEQYF
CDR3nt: TGTGCCAGCAGCAAAGCGCTTTGGGGCAGCCCCTGGGGCTCCTACGAGCAGTACTTC

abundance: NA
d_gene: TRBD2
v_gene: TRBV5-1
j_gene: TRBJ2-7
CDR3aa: CASSLGLAGIYEQYF
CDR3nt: TGCGCCAGCAGCTTGGGACTAGCGGGGATTTACGAGCAGTACTTC